These 12 T cell receptor beta chains were sequenced from one sample in a study of siplizumab effects on memory and regulatory T cells. Produced via immunoSEQ multiplex PCR; TCRdb's table is partial and in-frame only. The sample consists of around 100,000 clones, about 91% of them appearing once. The sequencing input was Tregs sorted from blood. Receptors were obtained from a human donor in good health.

The V gene is TRBV10-2, the J gene TRBJ2-1; TRBD1 aligns across 7 bases. This CDR3 spans 12 amino acids. The V and J ends lost 3 bases and 7 bases, in that order; junction bases with no gene match: 0. Germline CDR1 reads WSHSY; CDR2 reads SAAADI. Here the CDR3 reads CASSDRGNEQFF. CDR3 DNA: TGCGCCAGCAGTGACAGGGGGAATGAGCAGTTCTTC.

CDR3 coding DNA: TGCGCCAGCAGCTCCGAGAGTTACGAGCAGTACTTC. Amino acid sequence: CASSSESYEQYF. J is TRBJ2-7 and V is TRBV5-1; no clear D. The length of the CDR3 is 12 residues. V shed 3 bases and J shed 4 bases, with 8 bases lying between them. The germline gives CDR1 SGHRS, CDR2 YFSETQ.

This rearrangement joins TRBV4-1 to TRBJ2-6; D uncertain. CDR3 length: 15 residues. The germline V and J ends were trimmed by 1 base and 4 bases, with 8 bases remaining between them. Looked up from germline, CDR1 is MGHRA and CDR2 is YSYEKL. The CDR3 loop is CASSQAPRGANVLTF. The CDR3, as DNA: TGCGCCAGCAGCCAAGCCCCTCGCGGGGCCAACGTCCTGACTTTC.

On this clone itself: Distinct nucleotide sequences in the sample also encode this CDR3. The chain couples TRBV28 to TRBJ2-3, with 11 bases that match TRBD2. After removal of 6 bases from V and 1 base from J, the junction contained 9 bases not matched to a gene. The CDR3 is 17 residues long. The germline V gene encodes CDR1 MDHEN and CDR2 SYDVKM. CDR3 nucleotide sequence: TGTGCCAGCAGCTTAGCGGGAGGGCCCCGCGGCACAGATACGCAGTATTTT. Protein sequence: CASSLAGGPRGTDTQYF. The whole variable domain, remainder taken from reference TRBV28 and TRBJ2-3, is DVKVTQSSRYLVKRTGEKVFLECVQDMDHENMFWYRQDPGLGLRLIYFSYDVKMKEKGDIPEGYSVSREKKERFSLILESASTNQTSMYLCASSLAGGPRGTDTQYFGPGTRLTVL.

CDR3 residues: CSASGPYEQYF. In DNA, the CDR3 is TGCAGTGCTAGTGGGCCGTATGAGCAGTACTTC. J is TRBJ2-7 and V is TRBV20-1; no definite D call. Germline loops: CDR1 DFQATT, CDR2 SNEGSKA (reference sequence). Trimming shortened V by 3 bases and J by 7 bases, and 10 bases separated the two germline ends. There are 11 residues in the CDR3.

The gene calls are TRBV5-1 and TRBJ2-7, with 9 bases identical to TRBD2. The CDR3 contains 15 residues. The germline gives CDR1 SGHRS, CDR2 YFSETQ. The V segment lost 1 base and the J segment 2 bases; nucleotides outside the gene matches: 4. The CDR3 is CASSLLSSGTYEQYF. The CDR3 DNA is TGCGCCAGCAGCTTGCTGTCTAGCGGGACCTACGAGCAGTACTTC.

Details on this clone: An end of the junction differs from the germline gene, which may be a read error. V gene TRBV18 combines with J gene TRBJ2-4; D remains unclear. The germline CDR1 and CDR2 sequences are KGHSH and LQKENI. This CDR3 spans 17 amino acids. This chain's CDR3 is CASSPLHRFEAKNIQYF. The CDR3 DNA is TGTGCCAGCTCCCCACTCCATCGGTTTGAAGCCAAAAACATTCAGTACTTC.

The chain has TRBV7-9 and TRBJ2-1; 10 bases are a match to TRBD2. Germline V gene data show CDR1 as SEHNR and CDR2 as FQNEAQ (reference sequence). CDR3 length: 15 residues. V gave up 3 bases and J gave up 7 bases; unmatched junction bases: 6. CDR3 protein: CASSLGASGRNEQFF. The CDR3 DNA is TGTGCCAGCAGCTTGGGGGCTAGCGGGAGAAATGAGCAGTTCTTC.

Here the CDR3 reads CASSLDGLQDNEQFF. The CDR3 bases are TGCGCCAGCAGCTTGGATGGACTCCAGGACAATGAGCAGTTCTTC. The V gene is TRBV5-1, the J gene TRBJ2-1; D is perhaps TRBD2 (5 bases). V was pared by 0 bases and J by 5 bases, with 12 bases between. CDR3 size: 15 residues. CDR1 and CDR2 from the germline V gene are SGHRS and YFSETQ.

V gene TRBV15 combines with J gene TRBJ2-5; 11 bases are shared with TRBD2. Germline assignment: CDR1 LNHNV and CDR2 YYDKDF (reference sequence). This CDR3 comprises 14 residues. The V gene end was trimmed by 11 bases and the J gene end by 5 bases; junction bases not matched to a gene: 10. For the CDR3, the DNA is TGTGCCGTACGACTAGCGGGAAGAGGGGAGACCCAGTACTTC. Amino acids: CAVRLAGRGETQYF.

This chain connects TRBV18 to TRBJ2-1; the match to TRBD2 covers 11 bases. Germline CDR1 reads KGHSH; CDR2 reads LQKENI. J gave up 0 bases and V 3 bases, and 10 bases lay outside the gene matches. The length of the CDR3 is 19 residues. This chain's CDR3 is CASSPRLAGFGSSYNEQFF. CDR3 nucleotide sequence: TGTGCCAGCTCACCTAGACTAGCGGGATTCGGGAGCTCCTACAATGAGCAGTTCTTC. Using reference TRBV18 and TRBJ2-1 for the parts outside the CDR3, the full variable domain is NAGVMQNPRHLVRRRGQEARLRCSPMKGHSHVYWYRQLPEEGLKFMVYLQKENIIDESGMPKERFSAEFPKEGPSILRIQQVVRGDSAAYFCASSPRLAGFGSSYNEQFFGPGTRLTVL.

The rearrangement links TRBV14 to TRBJ2-4, with D hard to call. The CDR3 has 17 residues. Germline-derived CDR1 and CDR2 are SGHDN and FVKESK. The V and J ends lost 2 bases and 1 base respectively, with 15 bases between them. This CDR3 is CASSQWDNGIAKNIQYF. In nucleotides, the CDR3 is TGTGCCAGCAGCCAATGGGATAATGGTATCGCCAAAAACATTCAGTACTTC.